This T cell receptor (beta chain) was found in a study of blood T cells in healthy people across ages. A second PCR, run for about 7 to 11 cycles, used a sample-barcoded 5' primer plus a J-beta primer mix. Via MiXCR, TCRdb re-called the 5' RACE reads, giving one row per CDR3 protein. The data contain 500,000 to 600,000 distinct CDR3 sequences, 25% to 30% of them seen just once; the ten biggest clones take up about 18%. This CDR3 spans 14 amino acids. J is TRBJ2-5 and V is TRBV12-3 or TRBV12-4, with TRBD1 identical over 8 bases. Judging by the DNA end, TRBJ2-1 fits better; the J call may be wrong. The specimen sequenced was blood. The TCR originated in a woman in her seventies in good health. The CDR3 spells CASIQGVEDNEQFF. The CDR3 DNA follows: TGTGCCAGCATACAGGGGGTAGAGGACAATGAGCAGTTCTTC.